The rows below give T cell receptor beta chains drawn from one sample of a study of blood T cell repertoires in COVID-19. The assay was immunoSEQ multiplex PCR, and TCRdb's table has in-frame clones only and misses some. The sample lists around 180,000 clones; less than 90% were seen once. Sample: peripheral blood. These receptors were obtained from a man aged 70 or older with active or convalescent COVID-19. Both conserved end residues are part of each CDR3. A D gene is named only where the DNA matches it firmly. Clone size, where shown, is once, few, many, or a class for clones that have expanded.

J gene: TRBJ2-7; D gene: TRBD1; V gene: TRBV18; clone size: NA; CDR3 DNA: TGTGCCAGCTCACCGTCACAGGGGAGCTCCTACGAGCAGTACTTC; CDR3 protein: CASSPSQGSSYEQYF
J gene: TRBJ1-2; D gene: TRBD1; V gene: TRBV10-2; clone size: NA; CDR3 DNA: TGCGCCAGCAGTGACCGCCGGACAGGGGGGGATCCTTCCTATGGCTACACCTTC; CDR3 protein: CASSDRRTGGDPSYGYTF
J gene: TRBJ2-1; D gene: TRBD2; V gene: TRBV5-1; clone size: NA; CDR3 DNA: TGCGCCAGCAGCTCTTCGACTAGCGGGAGTAATGAGCAGTTCTTC; CDR3 protein: CASSSSTSGSNEQFF
J gene: TRBJ1-4; D gene: TRBD1; V gene: TRBV6-6; clone size: NA; CDR3 DNA: TGTGCCAGCAGGGAGACAGGGGCTAATGAAAAACTGTTTTTT; CDR3 protein: CASRETGANEKLFF
J gene: TRBJ1-2; D gene: NA; V gene: TRBV9; clone size: NA; CDR3 DNA: TGTGCCAGCAGCGTAGTTGCAGGGACAAGCGCTGGCTACACCTTC; CDR3 protein: CASSVVAGTSAGYTF
J gene: TRBJ1-5; D gene: NA; V gene: TRBV18; clone size: NA; CDR3 DNA: TGTGCCAGCTCACCACGCGGGGGCCTGGGCCAGCCCCAGCATTTT; CDR3 protein: CASSPRGGLGQPQHF
J gene: TRBJ1-5; D gene: NA; V gene: TRBV19; clone size: NA; CDR3 DNA: TGTGCCAGTACCCGAGGCCGCGCACAGGGTTATTCGATAGAGGGTCAGCCCCAGCATTTT; CDR3 protein: CASTRGRAQGYSIEGQPQHF
J gene: TRBJ1-1; D gene: NA; V gene: TRBV5-1; clone size: NA; CDR3 DNA: TGCGCCAGCAGCTTGACAGGACAGAACACTGAAGCTTTCTTT; CDR3 protein: CASSLTGQNTEAFF
J gene: TRBJ1-1; D gene: TRBD1; V gene: TRBV5-4; clone size: NA; CDR3 DNA: TGTGCCAGCAGCTGGCCCACCGGGACAGCGAACACTGAAGCTTTCTTT; CDR3 protein: CASSWPTGTANTEAFF
J gene: TRBJ2-7; D gene: NA; V gene: TRBV18; clone size: NA; CDR3 DNA: TGTGCCAGCTCACCTAACAGGGCCCCCTACGAGCAGTACTTC; CDR3 protein: CASSPNRAPYEQYF
J gene: TRBJ1-4; D gene: TRBD1; V gene: TRBV30; clone size: NA; CDR3 DNA: TGTGCCTGGAGTGTAGGAGGGACAGGCGAAAAACTGTTTTTT; CDR3 protein: CAWSVGGTGEKLFF
J gene: TRBJ1-2; D gene: NA; V gene: TRBV13; clone size: once; CDR3 DNA: TGTGCCAGCAGCTTTGGGGCTGGCTACACCTTC; CDR3 protein: CASSFGAGYTF
J gene: TRBJ2-1; D gene: TRBD2; V gene: TRBV7-3; clone size: NA; CDR3 DNA: TGTGCCAGCAGCTTACTAGCGGGAGGGCCAGATGAGCAGTTCTTC; CDR3 protein: CASSLLAGGPDEQFF
J gene: TRBJ2-1; D gene: NA; V gene: TRBV15; clone size: few; CDR3 DNA: TGTGCCACCAGCAGAACCCCCTCCGGTGAGCAGTTCTTC; CDR3 protein: CATSRTPSGEQFF
J gene: TRBJ2-3; D gene: TRBD2; V gene: TRBV5-4; clone size: few; CDR3 DNA: TGTGCCAGCAGCCTGGGAGCGGGGGTTTCCACAGATACGCAGTATTTT; CDR3 protein: CASSLGAGVSTDTQYF
J gene: TRBJ1-1; D gene: NA; V gene: TRBV2; clone size: NA; CDR3 DNA: TGTGCCAGCAGGCGGGAGGGTCTGAACACTGAAGCTTTCTTT; CDR3 protein: CASRREGLNTEAFF
J gene: TRBJ1-2; D gene: NA; V gene: TRBV3-1/TRBV3-2; clone size: once; CDR3 DNA: TGTGCCAGCAGCCAAGGGGGCACCACGGCTGGCTACACCTTC; CDR3 protein: CASSQGGTTAGYTF
J gene: TRBJ2-7; D gene: TRBD1; V gene: TRBV18; clone size: NA; CDR3 DNA: TGTGCCAGCTCACGGCCGGGACAGATCTACGAGCAGTACTTC; CDR3 protein: CASSRPGQIYEQYF
J gene: TRBJ1-6; D gene: TRBD1; V gene: TRBV7-2; clone size: NA; CDR3 DNA: TGTGCCAGCAGACCCAACCGGGACAGGTATTCACCCCTCCACTTT; CDR3 protein: CASRPNRDRYSPLHF
J gene: TRBJ2-7; D gene: TRBD2; V gene: TRBV11-2; clone size: NA; CDR3 DNA: TGTGCCAGCAGTTCCTATCCCCGACTAGCGGGGTCCTACGAGCAGTACTTC; CDR3 protein: CASSSYPRLAGSYEQYF
J gene: TRBJ1-4; D gene: NA; V gene: TRBV3-1/TRBV3-2; clone size: NA; CDR3 DNA: TGTGCCAGCAGTCGACCGGGAGGGGGGAATGAAAAACTGTTTTTT; CDR3 protein: CASSRPGGGNEKLFF
J gene: TRBJ2-3; D gene: NA; V gene: TRBV18; clone size: NA; CDR3 DNA: TGTGCCAGCTCAACCACTAGCACAGATACGCAGTATTTT; CDR3 protein: CASSTTSTDTQYF
J gene: TRBJ2-7; D gene: NA; V gene: TRBV5-1; clone size: NA; CDR3 DNA: TGCGCCAGCAGCTTGGACGGTGCTCTCTACGAGCAGTACTTC; CDR3 protein: CASSLDGALYEQYF
J gene: TRBJ2-1; D gene: NA; V gene: TRBV28; clone size: NA; CDR3 DNA: TGTGCCAGCAGTTTGCCCAGGAGGAATGAGCAGTTCTTC; CDR3 protein: CASSLPRRNEQFF
J gene: TRBJ2-5; D gene: NA; V gene: TRBV7-2; clone size: NA; CDR3 DNA: TGTGCCAGCAGCTTAGCCTCAGGGGGGAGGACCCAGTACTTC; CDR3 protein: CASSLASGGRTQYF
J gene: TRBJ2-3; D gene: NA; V gene: TRBV5-1; clone size: NA; CDR3 DNA: TGCGCCAGCGGTGCTGGGGCGCTCACAGATACGCAGTATTTT; CDR3 protein: CASGAGALTDTQYF
J gene: TRBJ2-3; D gene: NA; V gene: TRBV12-3/TRBV12-4; clone size: once; CDR3 DNA: TGTGCCAGCAGTTTACGAGGCGCAGATACGCAGTATTTT; CDR3 protein: CASSLRGADTQYF
J gene: TRBJ2-2; D gene: NA; V gene: TRBV19; clone size: NA; CDR3 DNA: TGTGCCAGTCGTAGTTTCGCGAACACCGGGGAGCTGTTTTTT; CDR3 protein: CASRSFANTGELFF
J gene: TRBJ1-2; D gene: NA; V gene: TRBV7-9; clone size: NA; CDR3 DNA: TGTGCCAGCACCCTTGGCACATCTCTCTATGGCTACACCTTC; CDR3 protein: CASTLGTSLYGYTF
J gene: TRBJ1-4; D gene: NA; V gene: TRBV5-5; clone size: NA; CDR3 DNA: TGTGCCAGCAGCTCGCCGCGGGAAAAACTGTTTTTT; CDR3 protein: CASSSPREKLFF
J gene: TRBJ1-2; D gene: NA; V gene: TRBV19; clone size: NA; CDR3 DNA: TGTGCCAGTAGTATGATGTGGGGGGGCGGCTATGGCTACACCTTC; CDR3 protein: CASSMMWGGGYGYTF
J gene: TRBJ1-1; D gene: NA; V gene: TRBV18; clone size: few; CDR3 DNA: TGTGCCAGCTCACTTAAGATGGAAGGAGCTGAAGCTTTCTTT; CDR3 protein: CASSLKMEGAEAFF
J gene: TRBJ1-2; D gene: TRBD1; V gene: TRBV5-1; clone size: NA; CDR3 DNA: TGCGCCAGCAGCGAACCGGGACAGGGACCCCGAGGGGACACCTTC; CDR3 protein: CASSEPGQGPRGDTF
J gene: TRBJ2-1; D gene: TRBD1; V gene: TRBV18; clone size: NA; CDR3 DNA: TGTGCCAGCTCACCCCCCGGGACAGGGTATACAGGCGAGCAGTTCTTC; CDR3 protein: CASSPPGTGYTGEQFF
J gene: TRBJ2-2; D gene: TRBD2; V gene: TRBV2; clone size: NA; CDR3 DNA: TGTGCCAGCACCGGGACTAGCGGGGGGGCACGGACCGGGGAGCTGTTTTTT; CDR3 protein: CASTGTSGGARTGELFF
J gene: TRBJ2-5; D gene: TRBD1; V gene: TRBV7-9; clone size: NA; CDR3 DNA: TGTGCCAGCAGCTTACGACAGGGAAGTGAGACCCAGTACTTC; CDR3 protein: CASSLRQGSETQYF
J gene: TRBJ1-5; D gene: NA; V gene: TRBV9; clone size: NA; CDR3 DNA: TGTGCCAGCAGCCGAGGAAGCAATCAGCCCCAGCATTTT; CDR3 protein: CASSRGSNQPQHF